These 32 T cell receptor beta chains were all obtained from the same sample, sequenced in a study of identical twins. One entry per CDR3 protein, called by TCRdb with MiXCR from the 5' RACE reads. Seen here are 750,000 to 950,000 distinct CDR3 sequences, 9% to 15% observed once, and the top ten hold around 1.5%. These data also formed part of another study, on yellow fever vaccine responses in identical twins.

Sequencing was carried out using PBMCs. These receptors were obtained from a woman aged 18-29 years in good health.

This clonotype has just a few counts. The V gene is TRBV24-1, the J gene TRBJ1-1; weak D call: TRBD1 (5 bases). V was trimmed by 3 bases and J by 3 bases, leaving 7 bases between them. Germline CDR1 KGHDR, CDR2 SFDVKD. This CDR3 has 13 residues. The CDR3 reads CATSDLGDTEAFF. In DNA, the CDR3 is TGTGCCACCAGTGATCTGGGGGACACTGAAGCTTTCTTT.

There are many counts of this clonotype. This sequence joins TRBV6-2 or TRBV6-3 and TRBJ2-5; 11 nucleotides line up with TRBD1. Per the germline V gene, CDR1 is MNHEY and CDR2 is SVGEGT. J gave up 4 bases and V 6 bases, and 4 bases lay outside the gene matches. The CDR3 length is 14 residues. The CDR3 DNA is TGTGCCAGCAGCAAGGACAGGGGGCGAGAGACCCAGTACTTC. This codes for CASSKDRGRETQYF.

CDR3 amino acids: CASSRPGQGSDTQYF. CDR3 in DNA: TGCGCCAGCAGCAGACCGGGACAGGGATCAGATACGCAGTATTTT. The chain uses TRBV5-1 and TRBJ2-3; 9 bases are a match to TRBD1. From germline, CDR1 is SGHRS and CDR2 YFSETQ. Unmatched junction bases numbered 7, after V lost 4 bases and J lost 4 bases. The CDR3 consists of 15 residues.

V and J are TRBV4-2 and TRBJ2-3; TRBD2 aligns across 12 bases. The germline CDR1 and CDR2 sequences are LGHNA and YNFKEQ. This CDR3 comprises 16 residues. With 2 bases clipped from V and 3 bases from J, the junction kept 3 bases outside the gene matches. CDR3 amino acids: CASSQPSGRETDTQYF. The CDR3 DNA follows: TGTGCCAGCAGCCAACCTAGCGGGAGGGAGACAGATACGCAGTATTTT.

The chain is built from TRBV6-1 and TRBJ2-5, with 7 bases that match TRBD1. CDR1 MNHNS and CDR2 SASEGT come from the germline V gene. The V and J ends lost 4 bases and 3 bases, in that order; junction bases with no gene match: 11. This CDR3 region has 16 residues. In nucleotides, the CDR3 is TGTGCCAGCAGTGCCTTATCCGGGACAGCGAAAGAGACCCAGTACTTC. The encoded protein is CASSALSGTAKETQYF.

V and J are TRBV28 and TRBJ1-2, with D possibly TRBD1 on 5 matching bases. This CDR3 is 13 amino acids long. Between the trimmed V and J ends, which lost 5 bases and 3 bases, there was a span of 10 bases. Germline V gene lookup returns CDR1 MDHEN and CDR2 SYDVKM. CDR3 bases: TGTGCCAGCAGTGGGTCGGGGCACTATGGCTACACCTTC. Its translation is CASSGSGHYGYTF.

This clonotype occurred a few times. The chain couples TRBV12-3 or TRBV12-4 to TRBJ2-3, with no clear D. The CDR3 is 12 residues long. V lost 5 bases to trimming and J lost 3 bases, with 6 bases between them. CDR3 sequence (DNA): TGTGCCAGCAGTATAAATACAGATACGCAGTATTTT. Its translation: CASSINTDTQYF.

This rearrangement joins TRBV6-5 to TRBJ1-1, with unresolved D. This CDR3 region has 15 residues. Germline V gene sequence: CDR1 MNHEY, CDR2 SVGAGI. The ends were cut back, 0 bases at V and 2 bases at J, with 10 bases in the middle. The CDR3 DNA follows: TGTGCCAGCAGTTACTCCTTACTAATTAACACTGAAGCTTTCTTT. Its translation is CASSYSLLINTEAFF.

This clonotype showed up just once. This chain uses TRBV6-1 with TRBJ1-3, with D perhaps matching TRBD1 (5 bases). CDR3 length equals 15 residues. The germline V gene has CDR1 MNHNS and CDR2 SASEGT. V lost 5 bases and J lost 2, with 13 bases in between. The CDR3 here is CASSPVRDAGNTIYF. CDR3 sequence (DNA): TGTGCCAGCAGTCCCGTCAGGGACGCTGGAAACACCATATATTTT.

J is TRBJ2-3 and V is TRBV11-2, with 13 bases fitting TRBD2. The CDR3 extends over 16 amino acids. Germline assignment: CDR1 SGHAT and CDR2 FQNNGV. V shed 5 bases and J 4 bases; nucleotides not matched to a gene: 6. The CDR3 DNA reads as TGTGCCAGCAGCCGGACTAGCGGGAGCGGCCCAGATACGCAGTATTTT. Its translation is CASSRTSGSGPDTQYF.

The gene calls are TRBV11-3 and TRBJ2-7; TRBD2 agrees at 8 bases. CDR1 and CDR2 from the germline V gene are SGHNT and YENEEA. V gave up 7 bases and J gave up 4 bases; unmatched junction bases: 9. This CDR3 contains 14 residues. CDR3 sequence: CASNLFQREYEQYF. Here the CDR3 DNA reads TGTGCCAGCAACCTTTTCCAGCGGGAGTACGAGCAGTACTTC.

This clonotype was seen more than once but under ten times. The chain has TRBV9 and TRBJ2-5; 9 nucleotides line up with TRBD2. J was trimmed by 1 base and V by 0 bases; bases with no gene match: 1. The CDR3 length is 15 residues. Germline CDR1 is SGDLS and CDR2 is YYNGEE. CDR3 protein: CASSVGGLAQETQYF. Here the CDR3 DNA reads TGTGCCAGCAGCGTAGGGGGACTAGCCCAAGAGACCCAGTACTTC.

This clonotype was seen only a few times. The chain recombines TRBV5-1 with TRBJ2-7; TRBD2 aligns across 14 bases. The CDR3 extends over 16 amino acids. The ends lost 4 bases at V and 3 bases at J; junction bases unmatched: 6. The germline CDR1 and CDR2 sequences are SGHRS and YFSETQ. CDR3 in amino acids: CASSTGLAGGYYEQYF. As DNA, the CDR3 is TGCGCCAGCAGCACAGGACTAGCGGGAGGATACTACGAGCAGTACTTC. The variable domain in full, completed from reference TRBV5-1 and TRBJ2-7, reads KAGVTQTPRYLIKTRGQQVTLSCSPISGHRSVSWYQQTPGQGLQFLFEYFSETQRNKGNFPGRFSGRQFSNSRSEMNVSTLELGDSALYLCASSTGLAGGYYEQYFGPGTRLTVT.

The genes are TRBV29-1 and TRBJ2-6; 9 bases are shared with TRBD1. Trimming at V came to 6 bases and at J to 0 bases, leaving 18 bases not matched to a gene. The CDR3 loop spans 20 amino acids. Per germline, CDR1 SQVTM and CDR2 ANQGSEA. CDR3 region: CSVRPAGQGTSPSGANVLTF. CDR3 bases: TGCAGCGTGCGCCCGGCCGGACAGGGGACTTCGCCCTCTGGGGCCAACGTCCTGACTTTC.

This clonotype was recorded at least ten times. The chain carries TRBV5-1 and TRBJ1-1; D possibly corresponds to TRBD1 (6 bases). CDR3 size: 15 residues. Trimming pared 1 base from V and 0 bases from J, leaving 10 bases between. Germline assignment: CDR1 SGHRS and CDR2 YFSETQ. CDR3 region: CASSLLGGLNTEAFF. The CDR3 coding sequence is TGCGCCAGCAGCTTGTTGGGGGGCCTGAACACTGAAGCTTTCTTT.

The chain combines TRBV11-2 with TRBJ2-1; D is unresolved. The V end was cut by 3 bases, the J end by 6 bases, with 15 bases between. There are 15 residues in the CDR3. CDR1 SGHAT and CDR2 FQNNGV come from the germline V gene. The CDR3 sequence is CASSLQGEVGNEQFF. The CDR3 DNA is TGTGCCAGCAGCTTGCAAGGTGAGGTTGGCAATGAGCAGTTCTTC.

This clonotype was counted a few times. The rearrangement joins TRBV10-3 to TRBJ2-2, with 8 bases matching TRBD1. This CDR3 region has 17 residues. From germline, CDR1 is ENHRY and CDR2 SYGVKD. The junction had 7 bases not matched to a gene; V was cut back by 4 bases and J by 0 bases. CDR3 sequence: CAISGLTGGTNTGELFF. CDR3 nucleotide sequence: TGTGCCATCAGTGGACTTACAGGGGGTACGAACACCGGGGAGCTGTTTTTT.

The rearrangement links TRBV28 to TRBJ2-7; TRBD2 aligns across 8 bases. This CDR3 comprises 15 residues. The junction had 8 bases not matched to a gene; V was cut back by 4 bases and J by 3 bases. Per the germline V gene, CDR1 is MDHEN and CDR2 is SYDVKM. The CDR3 DNA follows: TGTGCCAGCAGTTCTCTTAGCGGGACCTACTACGAGCAGTACTTC. Translation: CASSSLSGTYYEQYF.

In this sample, this clonotype turned up many times. The chain uses TRBV12-3 or TRBV12-4 and TRBJ1-1; no firm D call. This CDR3 contains 13 residues. Trimming took off 3 bases at V and 1 base at J, with 6 bases between the two ends. DNA for the CDR3: TGTGCCAGCAGTTTTTCAGAGAACACTGAAGCTTTCTTT. Translation gives CASSFSENTEAFF.

J is TRBJ2-7 and V is TRBV7-9; D ambiguous. The germline CDR1 and CDR2 sequences are SEHNR and FQNEAQ (reference sequence). Trimming removed 0 bases at V and 4 bases at J, with 7 bases between. The CDR3 loop spans 13 amino acids. The CDR3, as DNA: TGTGCCAGCAGCTTAGCCCCGCTGTACGAGCAGTACTTC. Translation gives CASSLAPLYEQYF.

The J gene is TRBJ2-5, the V gene TRBV7-8, with a possible D match to TRBD1 (6 bases). The CDR3 covers 17 residues. V gave up 1 base and J gave up 0 bases, with 15 bases separating them. Germline V lookup: CDR1 SGHVS, CDR2 FQNEAQ. In DNA form, the CDR3 reads TGTGCCAGCAGCTTAGATTCTCCGCAGGGGTACCAAGAGACCCAGTACTTC. Translated: CASSLDSPQGYQETQYF.

This clonotype came up a few times. The chain uses TRBV15 and TRBJ2-5; TRBD1 agrees at 7 bases. Per the germline V gene, CDR1 is LNHNV and CDR2 is YYDKDF (reference sequence). This CDR3 comprises 14 residues. Losses at the gene ends were 5 bases for V and 3 bases for J; bases not matched to a gene: 6. Here the CDR3 reads CATSVGTAEETQYF. CDR3 nucleotide sequence: TGTGCCACCAGCGTTGGGACAGCGGAAGAGACCCAGTACTTC.

The chain recombines TRBV20-1 with TRBJ1-5, with TRBD1 identical over 7 bases. Germline trimming cut 5 bases from V and 0 bases from J; bases unmatched to any gene: 4. The CDR3 covers 14 residues. The germline V gene has CDR1 DFQATT and CDR2 SNEGSKA (reference sequence). In DNA form, the CDR3 reads TGCAGTGCTCCGGGACAGCTTAGCAATCAGCCCCAGCATTTT. Its translation is CSAPGQLSNQPQHF.

This rearrangement joins TRBV7-9 to TRBJ2-2, with D tentatively TRBD2 (5 bases). CDR3 size: 16 residues. The germline gives CDR1 SEHNR, CDR2 FQNEAQ (reference sequence). Trimming took 5 bases from V and 4 from J, leaving 17 bases between them. CDR3 nucleotides: TGTGCCAGCAGCCCCCCCCTACTGGGGAGCACCGGGGAGCTGTTTTTT. Protein: CASSPPLLGSTGELFF.

The chain carries TRBV20-1 and TRBJ2-1, with D hard to call. The V gene's germline CDR1 is DFQATT and CDR2 SNEGSKA (reference sequence). The germline V and J ends were trimmed by 0 bases and 9 bases, with 6 bases remaining between them. The CDR3 contains 11 residues. The CDR3 region is CSARDQLEQFF. Written as DNA, the CDR3 is TGCAGTGCTAGAGATCAGCTTGAGCAGTTCTTC.

The rearrangement joins TRBV7-3 to TRBJ2-1; 10 bases fit TRBD2. The V and J ends lost 2 bases and 6 bases, in that order; junction bases with no gene match: 10. The CDR3 spans 17 residues. Germline CDR1 is SGHTA and CDR2 is FQGTGA. CDR3 DNA: TGTGCCAGCAGCTTACTGGCACTAGCGGGAAAAACCAATGAGCAGTTCTTC. Protein: CASSLLALAGKTNEQFF.

This clonotype came up many times. This rearrangement joins TRBV5-1 to TRBJ2-2; TRBD1 agrees at 7 bases. This CDR3 comprises 15 residues. The trim removed 3 bases at V and 0 bases at J, leaving 2 bases unmatched. Per the germline V gene, CDR1 is SGHRS and CDR2 is YFSETQ. The CDR3 reads CASSSGTANTGELFF. Written as DNA, the CDR3 is TGCGCCAGCAGCTCTGGGACAGCGAACACCGGGGAGCTGTTTTTT.

The rearrangement uses TRBV5-4 and TRBJ2-1; tentative D call: TRBD2 (5 bases). The CDR3 has 17 residues. Germline CDR1 is SGHNT and CDR2 is YYREEE (reference sequence). Trimming stripped 3 bases from V and 4 bases from J, with 20 bases between. As DNA, the CDR3 is TGTGCCAGCAGCTCCGGGGTCCTCGACCCCCTTTACAATGAGCAGTTCTTC. Protein: CASSSGVLDPLYNEQFF.

The CDR3 protein is CASSLYSSEQYF. CDR3 bases: TGTGCCAGCAGTTTATATAGCTCCGAGCAGTACTTC. The chain combines TRBV28 with TRBJ2-7; D is uncertain. The V end was cut by 1 base, the J end by 6 bases, with 7 bases between. Germline CDR1 reads MDHEN; CDR2 reads SYDVKM. The CDR3 totals 12 residues.

The table lists this clonotype with many counts. The V call is TRBV4-1, the J call TRBJ2-2; D possibly corresponds to TRBD1 (6 bases). CDR3 length equals 16 residues. Germline loops: CDR1 MGHRA, CDR2 YSYEKL. V was cut by 4 bases and J by 1 base, with 13 bases left in between. CDR3 sequence (DNA): TGCGCCAGCAGCCTTAAGCAGGGGTTGAACACCGGGGAGCTGTTTTTT. This sequence encodes CASSLKQGLNTGELFF.

This rearrangement joins TRBV3-1 to TRBJ1-1; D is unresolved. Germline V lookup: CDR1 LGHDT, CDR2 YNNKEL (reference sequence). The CDR3 is 15 residues long. With 5 bases removed from V and 2 bases from J, the gap between germline ends came to 15 bases. The CDR3 protein is CASSAYEAGNTEAFF. In DNA, the CDR3 is TGTGCCAGCAGCGCATATGAGGCTGGAAACACTGAAGCTTTCTTT.

V usage is TRBV29-1 and J usage is TRBJ2-7, with TRBD1 matching over 9 bases. Germline V CDR1 and CDR2: SQVTM, ANQGSEA. Trimming cost V 6 bases and J 6 bases; bases outside gene matches: 12. This CDR3 region has 14 residues. The CDR3 sequence is CSVGTGWGSGEQYF. CDR3 DNA sequence: TGCAGCGTGGGGACAGGGTGGGGAAGTGGCGAGCAGTACTTC.